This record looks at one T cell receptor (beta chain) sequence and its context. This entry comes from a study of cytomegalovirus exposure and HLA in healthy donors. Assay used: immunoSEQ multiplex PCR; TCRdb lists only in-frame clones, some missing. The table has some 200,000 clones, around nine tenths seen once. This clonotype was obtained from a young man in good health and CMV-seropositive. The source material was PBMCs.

CDR3 protein: CASSQTGRYQPQHF. The CDR3 DNA sequence: TGTGCCAGCAGTCAGACAGGGAGGTATCAGCCCCAGCATTTT. V usage is TRBV7-2 and J usage is TRBJ1-5; 7 nucleotides match TRBD1. V dropped 6 bases and J dropped 5; count of bases not matched to a gene: 7. Germline-derived CDR1 and CDR2 are SGHTA and FQGNSA. CDR3 length: 14 residues.